This T cell receptor (beta chain) is from a study of blood T cell repertoires in COVID-19. As for the study in general: The United States, Italy and Spain were the sources of the acute and convalescent COVID-19 samples.

Original processing methods: Estimated nucleated cell counts came from reference gene primer amplification. The table came from immunoSEQ multiplex PCR; TCRdb's copy has only in-frame clones and leaves some out. The D gene and trimming were derived from the DNA, and the V and J assignments and clone size from that table. In the table there are fewer than 500,000 clones, roughly 91% of which are singletons. The source of this sequence is a woman in her twenties or thirties with acute or convalescent COVID-19. Specimen: peripheral blood.

The CDR3 sequence is CASSPGLAGATEQFF. CDR3 in DNA: TGTGCCAGCAGCCCGGGACTAGCGGGGGCAACTGAGCAGTTCTTC. The chain links TRBV7-8 to TRBJ2-1; 14 bases are shared with TRBD2. There are 15 residues in the CDR3. J lost 9 bases, V lost 5 bases, and 6 bases had no gene match. The germline CDR1 and CDR2 sequences are SGHVS and FQNEAQ.